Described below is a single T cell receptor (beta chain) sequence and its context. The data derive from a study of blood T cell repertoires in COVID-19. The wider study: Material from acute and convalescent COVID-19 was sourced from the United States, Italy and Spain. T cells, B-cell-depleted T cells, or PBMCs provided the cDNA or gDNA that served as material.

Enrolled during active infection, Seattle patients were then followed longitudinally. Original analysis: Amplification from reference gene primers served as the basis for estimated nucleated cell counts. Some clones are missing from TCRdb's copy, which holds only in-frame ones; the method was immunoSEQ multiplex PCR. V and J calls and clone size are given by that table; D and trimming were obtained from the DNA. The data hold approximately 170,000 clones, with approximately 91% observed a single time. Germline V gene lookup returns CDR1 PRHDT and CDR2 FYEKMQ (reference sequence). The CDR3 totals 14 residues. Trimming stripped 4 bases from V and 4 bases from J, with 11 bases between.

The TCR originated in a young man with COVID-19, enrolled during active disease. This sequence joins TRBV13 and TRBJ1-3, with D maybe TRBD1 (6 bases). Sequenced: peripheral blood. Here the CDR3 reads CASSSRGLGNTIYF. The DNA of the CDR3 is TGTGCCAGCAGCTCCAGGGGATTAGGAAACACCATATATTTT.